This record concerns one TCR beta chain sequence. The data belong to a study of spatial heterogeneity in lung cancer. Study-level information: Among detected sequences, beta-chain ones consistently exceeded alpha-chain ones in number. The average count in raw reads for each unique TCR and UMI combination exceeded nine appearances.

The library protocol tagged each TCR cDNA with a unique molecular identifier. Each CDR3 protein is one row after TCRdb ran MiXCR on the 5' RACE reads. The sample carries some 3,400 distinct CDR3 sequences, about a quarter recorded once. The time point: sample taken at primary tumor resection. The authors sequenced whole RNA from tumor, nontumor lung or frozen PBMC without sorting. Samples were donated by 72 untreated early-stage non-small cell lung cancer patients. CDR1 is LGHDT and CDR2 is YNNKEL in the germline V gene (reference sequence). The CDR3 totals 13 residues. Trimming took 3 bases from V and 4 from J, leaving 9 bases between them.

This clonotype originated in a male donor with early-stage non-small cell lung cancer. The V and J genes are TRBV3-1 and TRBJ1-1; D may be TRBD1 (6 bases). Source: normal lung tissue next to the tumor, taken at surgery. The CDR3 protein is CASSQGHITEAFF. CDR3 bases: TGTGCCAGCAGCCAGGGACATATCACTGAAGCTTTCTTT.